These 7 T cell receptor beta chains originate from one sample sequenced in a study of blood T cell repertoires in COVID-19. Sequencing used immunoSEQ multiplex PCR; TCRdb keeps in-frame clones, though not all of them. This sample carries about 46,000 clones, 86% of them seen once, and the ten largest clones take more than 15%. Sequenced material: peripheral blood. The receptor set was obtained from a man between 60 and 70 years old with active or convalescent COVID-19.

The V call is TRBV24-1, the J call TRBJ1-5; D gene unclear. In germline, CDR1 is KGHDR, CDR2 SFDVKD. The CDR3 loop spans 14 amino acids. Trimming left V 4 bases short and J 10 bases short, with 16 bases between. The CDR3: CATSDHPSAGPQHF. The CDR3 DNA sequence: TGTGCCACCAGTGACCACCCGAGTGCTGGTCCCCAGCATTTT.

The chain carries TRBV3-1 (or the pseudogene TRBV3-2) and TRBJ2-1; 8 nucleotides align to TRBD2. Trimming took 4 bases from V and 10 from J; bases not matched to a gene: 9. CDR1 and CDR2 (germline): LGHDT, YNNKEL (reference sequence). The CDR3 totals 14 residues. Here the CDR3 reads CASSPPGLVGEQFF. CDR3 sequence (DNA): TGTGCCAGCAGCCCTCCGGGACTAGTCGGGGAGCAGTTCTTC.

V usage is TRBV4-2 and J usage is TRBJ2-5; 8 bases map to TRBD2. The V gene end was trimmed by 5 bases and the J gene end by 5 bases; junction bases not matched to a gene: 10. CDR1 is LGHNA and CDR2 is YNFKEQ in the germline V gene. This CDR3 comprises 15 residues. In DNA, the CDR3 is TGTGCCAGCAGCGCGGCACTAGCGGTAGGGGAGACCCAGTACTTC. Protein: CASSAALAVGETQYF.

V gene TRBV23-1 combines with J gene TRBJ1-2; tentatively, D is TRBD1 (5 bases). TRBV23-1 qualifies as an ORF whose function is uncertain. The CDR3 has 14 amino acids. V was clipped by 8 bases and J by 2 bases, with 15 bases between them. Here the CDR3 reads CASRPRGDNYGYTF. Written as DNA, the CDR3 is TGCGCCAGCCGTCCACGGGGGGACAACTATGGCTACACCTTC.

V usage is TRBV30 and J usage is TRBJ1-3, with 8 bases matching TRBD1. CDR1 is GTSNPN, CDR2 SVGIG, per germline (reference sequence). V lost 3 bases and J lost 4; bases outside the gene matches: 5. The CDR3 totals 14 residues. The CDR3 nucleotides are TGTGCCTGGAGCGACAGGGGTTACGGAAACACCATATATTTT. This encodes CAWSDRGYGNTIYF.

J is TRBJ2-1 and V is TRBV15; D uncertain. Trimming took off 0 bases at V and 9 bases at J, with 12 bases between the two ends. This CDR3 has 14 residues. Germline-derived CDR1 and CDR2 are LNHNV and YYDKDF (reference sequence). As DNA, the CDR3 is TGTGCCACCAGCAGAGATGGTTCGAACGGTGAGCAGTTCTTC. Translated: CATSRDGSNGEQFF.

This sequence joins TRBV28 and TRBJ2-5, with 9 positions matching TRBD1. From germline, CDR1 is MDHEN and CDR2 SYDVKM. The CDR3 consists of 17 residues. V dropped 5 bases and J dropped 2; count of bases not matched to a gene: 12. CDR3 coding DNA: TGTGCCAGCAGTACCCGATTTGGACAGGGGAAGCAAGAGACCCAGTACTTC. It translates to CASSTRFGQGKQETQYF.